This T cell receptor (beta chain) was sequenced in a study of CD8+ T cells in alopecia areata. Germline values: CDR1 MNHNY, CDR2 SVGAGI (reference sequence). The CDR3 contains 14 residues. V was cut by 5 bases and J by 3 bases, with 11 bases left in between. Following RNA extraction, reverse transcription yielded cDNA that acted as the sequencing template. Profiled with immunoSEQ multiplex PCR; TCRdb holds only in-frame clones, not every one. The sample lists roughly 100,000 clones, around 50% occurring once. The receptor was isolated from a human donor in good health. V usage is TRBV6-6 and J usage is TRBJ1-5; D uncertain. Sample: CD4+ T cells sorted from blood. The CDR3 DNA sequence: TGTGCCAGCAGTGCATTCGTGGACAATCAGCCCCAGCATTTT. As protein: CASSAFVDNQPQHF.